This TCR beta chain comes out of a study of blood T cell repertoires in COVID-19. Study in general: T cells, B-cell-depleted T cells, or PBMCs supplied cDNA or gDNA.

Per the authors' pipeline: Nucleated cell number was recorded as an estimate derived from reference gene primer amplification. Some clones are missing from TCRdb's copy, which holds only in-frame ones; the method was immunoSEQ multiplex PCR. The DNA gave D and trimming, while V, J and clone size come from that table. The data hold 240,000 or so clones, with approximately 83% observed a single time. There are 13 residues in the CDR3. Germline loops: CDR1 MNHEY, CDR2 SVGAGI. Trimming pared 10 bases from V and 5 bases from J, leaving 18 bases between. Participants came from roughly 24 US areas, aged about 18 to 95 years. Participants' own reports of clinical history determined their cohort assignment.

The source of this sequence is a woman aged 40 to 49 with acute COVID-19. This chain connects TRBV6-5 to TRBJ2-7; the D is unclear. The source material was PBMCs or T cells enriched from blood (not recorded which). CDR3 residues: CATRPTGPHEQYF. The CDR3 bases are TGTGCCACCAGGCCGACGGGTCCCCACGAGCAGTACTTC.